This T cell receptor (beta chain) was recorded in a study of cytomegalovirus exposure and HLA in healthy donors. Whole-study context: Earlier, 110 million or so unique TCR beta sequences were recovered from approximately 180 million T cells by an analysis. Points from the study as a whole: Among immune exposure information, only CMV serostatus was available.

Amplification used 60 Vbeta primers and 13 Jbeta primers. TCRdb's table, derived via immunoSEQ multiplex PCR, lists solely in-frame clones and lacks some. Seen here are roughly 61,000 clones, around 89% observed once, and the top ten hold approximately 1.5%. Germline CDR1 GTSNPN, CDR2 SVGIG (reference sequence). V lost 0 bases to trimming and J lost 5 bases; unmatched junction nucleotides: 9. CDR3 length equals 17 residues. As concerns this clone: The antigen is unknown.

The V call is TRBV30, the J call TRBJ2-2; 10 bases are shared with TRBD2. The sample taken for sequencing was PBMCs. The source of this sequence is a man aged 30-40 years in good health and CMV-seropositive. The CDR3 sequence is CAWSVYPLAGKTGELFF. In DNA, the CDR3 is TGTGCCTGGAGTGTATACCCACTAGCGGGAAAAACCGGGGAGCTGTTTTTT.